A selection of T cell receptor beta chains follows, all from one sample in a study of T-cell reconstitution after alpha-beta-depleted transplantation in children. A single record per CDR3 protein comes from TCRdb applying MiXCR to the PCR reads. The sample carries about 210,000 distinct CDR3 sequences, over 15% recorded once. The sequenced sample was PBMCs, mostly from graft donor cells, obtained 360 days after TCRalphabeta/CD19-depleted stem cell transplant. The origin of the receptors is a male patient aged 2-15 years who had a stem cell transplant for acute lymphoblastic leukemia, so the T cells may come from the graft donor. CDR3s include the opening cysteine and the closing phenylalanine or tryptophan. Each record gives: J gene, V gene, clone size, D gene, CDR3 protein, CDR3 DNA. The D gene is left open where the match is weak. Part of the rows lack a size; the others show once, few, many or a class for expanded clones.

TRBJ1-3 TRBV29-1 few . CSVDLEDAKNTIYF TGCAGCGTTGATCTGGAGGACGCGAAAAACACCATATATTTT
TRBJ1-2 TRBV5-1 few TRBD1 CASSTQSRQGINYGYTF TGCGCCAGCAGCACGCAAAGTCGACAGGGGATCAACTATGGCTACACCTTC
TRBJ2-6 TRBV6-1 . . CASSAPRGTADAKVSGANVLTF TGTGCCAGCAGTGCCCCGCGGGGGACAGCCGATGCCAAAGTCTCTGGGGCCAACGTCCTGACTTTC
TRBJ1-4 TRBV4-2 many . CASSQDGSEKLFF TGTGCCAGCAGCCAAGATGGTTCGGAAAAACTGTTTTTT
TRBJ2-3 TRBV10-3 . TRBD2 CAISTLAGASDTQYF TGTGCCATCAGCACCCTAGCGGGGGCCTCTGATACGCAGTATTTT
TRBJ1-1 TRBV11-3 few . CASSVGGGSLNTEAFF TGTGCCAGCAGCGTAGGGGGGGGATCCCTGAACACTGAAGCTTTCTTT
TRBJ2-2 TRBV4-2 few TRBD2 CASSQDSGGYTGELFF TGTGCCAGCAGCCAAGACTCGGGAGGGTACACCGGGGAGCTGTTTTTT
TRBJ2-5 TRBV18 . TRBD1 CASSPPTRDRHPQETQYF TGTGCCAGCTCACCGCCTACCCGGGACAGGCATCCTCAAGAGACCCAGTACTTC
TRBJ2-7 TRBV29-1 few . CSVGFLSDYEQYF TGCAGCGTTGGATTTCTATCGGACTACGAGCAGTACTTC
TRBJ2-3 TRBV6-2/TRBV6-3 few . CASSYSLDSGLDGDTQYF TGTGCCAGCAGTTACTCCCTGGACTCGGGGCTAGATGGAGATACGCAGTATTTT
TRBJ2-1 TRBV10-1 . TRBD2 CASSEMASGGPIPHNEQFF TGCGCCAGCAGTGAGATGGCTAGCGGGGGGCCGATCCCTCACAATGAGCAGTTCTTC
TRBJ2-7 TRBV9 many . CASSPPYSYEQYF TGTGCCAGCAGCCCACCTTATTCCTACGAGCAGTACTTC
TRBJ2-1 TRBV25-1 . . CASSEFLPGTRGSEQFF TGTGCCAGCAGTGAATTCCTCCCAGGGACGAGAGGGTCTGAGCAGTTCTTC
TRBJ1-6 TRBV3-1 . . CASYDYSSYNSPLHF TGTGCCAGCTATGACTACAGCTCCTATAATTCACCCCTCCACTTT
TRBJ2-1 TRBV10-3 few TRBD2 CAISDAASGRWEQFF TGTGCCATCAGTGACGCGGCTAGCGGGAGATGGGAGCAGTTCTTC
TRBJ2-5 TRBV3-1 . . CASSQRGKETQYF TGTGCCAGCAGCCAAAGAGGGAAAGAGACCCAGTACTTC
TRBJ1-5 TRBV3-1 . . CASSQDGRSNQPQHF TGTGCCAGCAGCCAAGACGGCAGGTCCAATCAGCCCCAGCATTTT
TRBJ2-1 TRBV7-9 . TRBD1 CASREDRVPYNEQFF TGTGCCAGCAGAGAGGACAGGGTCCCGTACAATGAGCAGTTCTTC
TRBJ1-5 TRBV12-3/TRBV12-4 few . CASSLFGGARNQPQHF TGTGCCAGCAGTTTGTTCGGAGGGGCCCGCAATCAGCCCCAGCATTTT
TRBJ1-3 TRBV12-3/TRBV12-4 few . CASSTGSGNTIYF TGTGCCAGCAGCACAGGGTCCGGAAACACCATATATTTT
TRBJ2-7 TRBV7-2 few TRBD2 CASQRTSGGAAGYEQYF TGTGCCAGCCAAAGGACTAGCGGGGGGGCCGCCGGCTACGAGCAGTACTTC
TRBJ2-7 TRBV12-3/TRBV12-4 few . CASSLWGEQYF TGTGCCAGCAGTTTATGGGGAGAGCAGTACTTC
TRBJ1-3 TRBV15 few . CATSRARAALSGNTIYF TGTGCCACCAGCAGGGCCAGGGCGGCTCTCTCTGGAAACACCATATATTTT
TRBJ1-5 TRBV18 few . CASSPPQGNQPQHF TGTGCCAGCTCACCACCGCAGGGCAATCAGCCCCAGCATTTT
TRBJ2-7 TRBV6-1 . . CASTTASSYEQYF TGTGCCAGCACAACGGCCAGCTCCTACGAGCAGTACTTC
TRBJ2-3 TRBV7-9 . . CASSPRSLEGDTQYF TGTGCCAGCAGCCCACGGTCCTTAGAGGGAGATACGCAGTATTTT
TRBJ2-1 TRBV11-2 few TRBD1 CASSSPRDRGYEQFF TGTGCCAGCAGCTCCCCAAGGGACAGGGGGTATGAGCAGTTCTTC
TRBJ1-3 TRBV12-3/TRBV12-4 many . CASSLAAGPSSGNTIYF TGTGCCAGCAGTTTAGCCGCAGGGCCATCCTCTGGAAACACCATATATTTT
TRBJ1-6 TRBV6-2/TRBV6-3 . . CASSYSSIFDISNSPLHF TGTGCCAGCAGTTACTCGAGTATATTCGACATTTCGAATTCACCCCTCCACTTT
TRBJ1-2 TRBV28 . TRBD1 CASMRQGSYGYTF TGTGCCAGCATGAGACAGGGGTCTTATGGCTACACCTTC
TRBJ2-7 TRBV19 . . CASSIGGLRSYEQYF TGTGCCAGTAGTATTGGAGGGTTGCGTTCCTACGAGCAGTACTTC
TRBJ2-1 TRBV12-3/TRBV12-4 many . CASSLADEQFF TGTGCCAGCAGTTTAGCGGATGAGCAGTTCTTC
TRBJ2-5 TRBV7-9 . . CASSLQHGESQYF TGTGCCAGCAGCTTACAACACGGGGAGTCCCAGTACTTC
TRBJ1-4 TRBV27 . . CASSLRAPTSSHEKLFF TGTGCCAGCAGTTTAAGGGCCCCCACCAGCTCCCATGAAAAACTGTTTTTT
TRBJ2-7 TRBV20-1 . . CSARPGADTGISSYEQYF TGCAGTGCTAGACCTGGGGCTGATACAGGAATAAGCTCCTACGAGCAGTACTTC
TRBJ1-2 TRBV7-8 . . CASRGGNGYTF TGTGCCAGCAGGGGGGGGAATGGCTACACCTTC
TRBJ1-1 TRBV7-8 few TRBD1 CASSSRRGGNTEAFF TGTGCCAGCAGCTCACGCAGGGGGGGTAACACTGAAGCTTTCTTT
TRBJ2-7 TRBV7-2 once . CASINSRPEGEQYF TGTGCCAGCATAAATTCTCGGCCCGAAGGGGAGCAGTACTTC
TRBJ2-5 TRBV29-1 few . CSANHPVQETQYF TGCAGCGCCAATCATCCAGTCCAAGAGACCCAGTACTTC
TRBJ1-1 TRBV7-9 . . CASSFEGVDTEAFF TGTGCCAGCAGCTTCGAGGGGGTTGACACTGAAGCTTTCTTT
TRBJ2-3 TRBV12-3/TRBV12-4 . TRBD2 CASSRRLAGFTDTQYF TGTGCCAGCAGCCGAAGACTAGCGGGGTTCACAGATACGCAGTATTTT
TRBJ2-3 TRBV28 . TRBD2 CASSLASGRLTDTQYF TGTGCCAGCAGTTTAGCTAGCGGGAGGCTCACAGATACGCAGTATTTT
TRBJ2-7 TRBV10-3 . . CAIRGSSYEQYF TGTGCCATCAGGGGGAGCTCCTACGAGCAGTACTTC
TRBJ2-7 TRBV27 . . CASRLRNHNLPYEQYF TGTGCCAGCAGGTTGAGGAACCACAACTTACCCTACGAGCAGTACTTC
TRBJ2-7 TRBV12-5 few . CASGYTGTEQYF TGTGCTAGTGGATATACAGGTACCGAGCAGTACTTC
TRBJ2-5 TRBV7-3 . TRBD2 CASSLGGTQETQYF TGTGCCAGCAGCTTGGGGGGGACCCAAGAGACCCAGTACTTC
TRBJ2-3 TRBV28 . TRBD1 CASSLPDRGRGSTDTQYF TGTGCCAGCAGTTTACCTGACAGGGGGCGCGGGAGCACAGATACGCAGTATTTT
TRBJ2-2 TRBV4-3 . TRBD2 CASSQDGTSGHTGELFF TGCGCCAGCAGCCAAGATGGTACTAGCGGACACACCGGGGAGCTGTTTTTT
TRBJ2-7 TRBV27 . . CASSLTRVSYEQYF TGTGCCAGCAGTTTGACGCGGGTCTCCTACGAGCAGTACTTC
TRBJ2-3 TRBV7-9 . . CASSFDSLTDTQYF TGTGCCAGCAGCTTTGACAGTCTCACAGATACGCAGTATTTT
TRBJ2-7 TRBV3-1 many . CASSQVIGEQYF TGTGCCAGCAGCCAAGTGATAGGCGAGCAGTACTTC
TRBJ2-7 TRBV7-2 . TRBD1 CASSLGQGRNYEQYF TGTGCCAGCAGCTTAGGACAGGGGCGGAACTACGAGCAGTACTTC
TRBJ1-1 TRBV6-5 . . CASSYGGPNTEAFF TGTGCCAGCAGTTATGGGGGACCGAACACTGAAGCTTTCTTT
TRBJ2-5 TRBV15 . . CATSREQEETQYF TGTGCCACCAGCAGAGAACAGGAAGAGACCCAGTACTTC
TRBJ2-7 TRBV28 few . CASGAGPYEQYF TGTGCCAGCGGCGCAGGGCCCTACGAGCAGTACTTC
TRBJ2-7 TRBV30 . . CAWSPTLRGAGYEQYF TGTGCCTGGAGTCCAACTCTGAGAGGGGCTGGCTACGAGCAGTACTTC
TRBJ2-7 TRBV4-2 . TRBD2 CASSQGLAGGPSYEQYF TGTGCCAGCAGCCAAGGTCTAGCGGGGGGGCCATCCTACGAGCAGTACTTC
TRBJ2-3 TRBV20-1 . . CSASNELLRVHTDTQYF TGCAGTGCTAGTAACGAATTGTTGAGGGTCCACACAGATACGCAGTATTTT
TRBJ2-3 TRBV5-8 . . CASSLVASTDTQYF TGTGCCAGCAGCTTGGTTGCTAGCACAGATACGCAGTATTTT